This T cell receptor (beta chain) originates from a study of control samples from healthy donors and cancer patients. Measured with immunoSEQ multiplex PCR; TCRdb has only the in-frame clones, and not every one. This sample carries roughly 150,000 clones, 70% to 90% of them seen once, and the ten largest clones take approximately 1.6%. Germline V gene sequence: CDR1 SGHNT, CDR2 YYREEE (reference sequence). Trimming shortened V by 3 bases and J by 1 base, and 16 bases separated the two germline ends. This CDR3 region has 16 residues. The clonotype was recovered from a man aged 18 to 29 in good health. The sequenced sample consisted of blood. The V call is TRBV5-4, the J call TRBJ2-5, with a weak D call TRBD1 (5 bases). The CDR3: CASSSEGLRGQETQYF. The CDR3 coding sequence is TGTGCCAGCAGCTCGGAAGGGCTAAGGGGCCAAGAGACCCAGTACTTC.